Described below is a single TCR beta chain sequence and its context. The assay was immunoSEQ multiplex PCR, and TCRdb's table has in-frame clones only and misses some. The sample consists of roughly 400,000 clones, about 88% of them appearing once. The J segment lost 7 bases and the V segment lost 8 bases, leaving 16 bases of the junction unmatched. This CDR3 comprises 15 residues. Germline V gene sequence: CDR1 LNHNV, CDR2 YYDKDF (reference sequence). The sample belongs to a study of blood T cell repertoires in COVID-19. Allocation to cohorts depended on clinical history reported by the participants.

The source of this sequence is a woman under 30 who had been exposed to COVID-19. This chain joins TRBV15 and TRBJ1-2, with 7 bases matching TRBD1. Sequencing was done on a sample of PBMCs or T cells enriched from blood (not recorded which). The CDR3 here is CATWGLTGPGFGYTF. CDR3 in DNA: TGTGCCACCTGGGGGTTGACAGGGCCGGGCTTTGGCTACACCTTC.